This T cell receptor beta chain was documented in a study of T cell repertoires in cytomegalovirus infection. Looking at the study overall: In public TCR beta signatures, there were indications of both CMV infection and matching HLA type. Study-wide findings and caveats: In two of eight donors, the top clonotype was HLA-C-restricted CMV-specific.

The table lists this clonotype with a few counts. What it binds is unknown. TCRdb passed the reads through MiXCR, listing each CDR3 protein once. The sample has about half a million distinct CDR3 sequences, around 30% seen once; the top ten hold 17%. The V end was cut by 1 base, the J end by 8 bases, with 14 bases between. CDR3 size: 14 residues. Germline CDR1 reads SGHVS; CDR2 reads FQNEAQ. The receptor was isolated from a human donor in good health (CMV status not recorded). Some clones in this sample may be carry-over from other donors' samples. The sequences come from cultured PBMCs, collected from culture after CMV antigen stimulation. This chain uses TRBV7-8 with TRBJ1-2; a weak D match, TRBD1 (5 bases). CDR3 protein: CASSLGGEGRGYTF. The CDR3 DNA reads TGTGCCAGCAGCTTAGGAGGGGAGGGGCGAGGCTACACCTTC.